This T cell receptor beta chain was identified during a study of blood T cell repertoires in COVID-19. Clones were sequenced by immunoSEQ multiplex PCR, and TCRdb holds only the in-frame ones, with some missing. The data contain about 180,000 clones, approximately 85% of them singletons. Germline assignment: CDR1 KGHSH and CDR2 LQKENI. V lost 6 bases to trimming and J lost 5 bases; unmatched junction nucleotides: 5. The CDR3 runs to 13 residues. The sample consisted of peripheral blood. The chain has TRBV18 and TRBJ1-1; 8 bases match TRBD1. The source is an elderly man with COVID-19, enrolled during active disease. CDR3 in amino acids: CASSEDRVTEAFF. For the CDR3, the DNA is TGTGCCAGCTCCGAGGACAGGGTGACTGAAGCTTTCTTT.